This T cell receptor (beta chain) was documented in a study of OX40 agonist ivuxolimab in advanced cancers. Study-wide background: Patients were dosed with the agonistic anti-OX40 (CD134) antibody ivuxolimab. Patients treated during dose escalation were battling hepatocellular carcinoma, melanoma, renal cell or head and neck cancer.

Regarding the study as a whole: Expansion of clones was among the lowest in partial responders at 0.1-3.0 mg/kg. The study found that CD8+ T cells averaged more expanded clones than CD4+.

About this clone itself: Its antigen is unidentified.

Only in-frame clones appear in the TCRdb table, and some are missing; sequencing was by immunoSEQ multiplex PCR. The sample lists some 95,000 clones; approximately 90% were seen once. The sample in question was CD4+ or CD8+ T cells sorted from blood, obtained in a trial of the OX40 agonist ivuxolimab. This clonotype was sampled from an adult with an advanced solid tumor such as melanoma, head and neck, liver or kidney cancer.

CDR3 in amino acids: CASSTDRREAFF. The CDR3 nucleotides read TGTGCCAGCAGCACGGACAGGAGAGAAGCTTTCTTT. This chain links TRBV5-4 with TRBJ1-1, with TRBD1 identical over 7 bases. This CDR3 comprises 12 residues. Germline V lookup: CDR1 SGHNT, CDR2 YYREEE (reference sequence). The trim removed 4 bases at V and 8 bases at J, leaving 5 bases unmatched.